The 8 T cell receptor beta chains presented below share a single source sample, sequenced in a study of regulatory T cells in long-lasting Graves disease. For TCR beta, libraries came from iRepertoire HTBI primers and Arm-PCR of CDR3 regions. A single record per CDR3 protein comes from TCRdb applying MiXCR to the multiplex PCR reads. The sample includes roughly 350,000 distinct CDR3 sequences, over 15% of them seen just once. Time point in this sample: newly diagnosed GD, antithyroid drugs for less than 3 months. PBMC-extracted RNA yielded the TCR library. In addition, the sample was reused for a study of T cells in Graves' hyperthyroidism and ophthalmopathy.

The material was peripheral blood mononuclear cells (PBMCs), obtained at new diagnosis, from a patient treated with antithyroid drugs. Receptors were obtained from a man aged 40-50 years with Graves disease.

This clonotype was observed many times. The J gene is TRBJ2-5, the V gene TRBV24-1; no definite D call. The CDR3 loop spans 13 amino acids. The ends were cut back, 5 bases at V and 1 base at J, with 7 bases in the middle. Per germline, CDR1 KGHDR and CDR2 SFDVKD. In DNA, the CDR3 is TGTGCCACCAGTGGACGGGCCCAAGAGACCCAGTACTTC. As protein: CATSGRAQETQYF.

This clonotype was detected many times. The CDR3 here is CASSWDRDWLSEPYEQYF. CDR3 in DNA: TGTGCCAGCAGTTGGGACAGGGATTGGTTGTCAGAGCCTTACGAGCAGTACTTC. This chain joins TRBV6-2 or TRBV6-3 and TRBJ2-7; 9 bases line up with TRBD1. V lost 4 bases, J lost 4 bases, and 17 bases stayed unmatched. Germline V gene sequence: CDR1 MNHEY, CDR2 SVGEGT. This CDR3 has 18 amino acids.

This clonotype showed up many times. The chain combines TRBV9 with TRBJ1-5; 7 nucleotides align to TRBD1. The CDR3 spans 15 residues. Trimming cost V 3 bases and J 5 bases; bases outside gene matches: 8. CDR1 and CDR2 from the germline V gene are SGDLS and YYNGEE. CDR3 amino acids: CASSAWDSSDQPQHF. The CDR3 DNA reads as TGTGCCAGCAGCGCCTGGGACAGCTCTGATCAGCCCCAGCATTTT. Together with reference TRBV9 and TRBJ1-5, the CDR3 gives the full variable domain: DSGVTQTPKHLITATGQRVTLRCSPRSGDLSVYWYQQSLDQGLQFLIQYYNGEERAKGNILERFSAQQFPDLHSELNLSSLELGDSALYFCASSAWDSSDQPQHFGDGTRLSIL.

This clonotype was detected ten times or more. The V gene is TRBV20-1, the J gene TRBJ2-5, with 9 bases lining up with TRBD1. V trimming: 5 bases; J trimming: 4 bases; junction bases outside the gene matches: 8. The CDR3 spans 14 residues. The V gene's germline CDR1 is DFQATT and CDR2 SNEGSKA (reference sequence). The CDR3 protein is CSARRQGVSETQYF. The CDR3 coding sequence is TGCAGTGCTCGTAGACAGGGGGTCTCAGAGACCCAGTACTTC.

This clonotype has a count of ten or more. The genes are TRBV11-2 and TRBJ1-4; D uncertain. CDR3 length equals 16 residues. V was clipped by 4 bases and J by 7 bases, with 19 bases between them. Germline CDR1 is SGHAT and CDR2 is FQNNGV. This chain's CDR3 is CASSSTTRIPFEKLFF. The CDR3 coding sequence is TGTGCCAGCAGCTCTACCACGCGCATACCTTTTGAAAAACTGTTTTTT.

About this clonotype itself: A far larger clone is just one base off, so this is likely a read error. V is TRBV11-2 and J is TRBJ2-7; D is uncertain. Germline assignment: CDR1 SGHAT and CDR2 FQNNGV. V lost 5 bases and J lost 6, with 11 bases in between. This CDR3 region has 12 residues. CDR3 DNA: TGTGCCAGCAGCCCTGGGGTAGGCGAGCAGTACTTC. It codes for CASSPGVGEQYF.

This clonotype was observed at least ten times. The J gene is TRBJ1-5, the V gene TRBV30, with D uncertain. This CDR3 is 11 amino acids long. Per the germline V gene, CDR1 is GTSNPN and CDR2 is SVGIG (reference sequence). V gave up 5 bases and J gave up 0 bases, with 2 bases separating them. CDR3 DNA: TGTGCCTGGGATAGCAATCAGCCCCAGCATTTT. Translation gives CAWDSNQPQHF.

CDR3 nucleotide sequence: TGCAGTGCTAACGGTGGGGGAAGCTCCTACAATGAGCAGTTCTTC. Translation gives CSANGGGSSYNEQFF. The gene calls are TRBV20-1 and TRBJ2-1; D might be TRBD1 or TRBD2, each matching 5 bases. CDR3 length: 15 residues. Trimming shortened V by 4 bases and J by 0 bases, and 13 bases separated the two germline ends. Germline V CDR1 and CDR2: DFQATT, SNEGSKA (reference sequence).